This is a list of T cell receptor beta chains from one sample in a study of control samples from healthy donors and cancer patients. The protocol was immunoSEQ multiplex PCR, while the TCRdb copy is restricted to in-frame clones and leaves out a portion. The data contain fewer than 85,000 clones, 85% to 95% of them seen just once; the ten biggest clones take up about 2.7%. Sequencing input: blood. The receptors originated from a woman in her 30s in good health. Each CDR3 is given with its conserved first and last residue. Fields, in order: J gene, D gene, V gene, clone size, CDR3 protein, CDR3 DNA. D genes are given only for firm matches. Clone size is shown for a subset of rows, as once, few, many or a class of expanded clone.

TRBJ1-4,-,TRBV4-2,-,CASSQEHTGNEKLFF,TGTGCCAGCAGCCAAGAACATACAGGGAATGAAAAACTGTTTTTT
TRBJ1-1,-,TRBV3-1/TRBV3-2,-,CASSQKGSTEAFF,TGTGCCAGCAGCCAAAAGGGAAGCACTGAAGCTTTCTTT
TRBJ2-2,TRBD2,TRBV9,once,CASSVGLAGGTSSGELFF,TGTGCCAGCAGCGTAGGGCTAGCGGGGGGGACGTCCAGCGGGGAGCTGTTTTTT
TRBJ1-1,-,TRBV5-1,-,CASSFVREAEAFF,TGCGCCAGCAGCTTTGTAAGGGAAGCTGAAGCTTTCTTT
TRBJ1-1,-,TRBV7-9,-,CASSLAAQGNTEAFF,TGTGCCAGCAGCTTAGCTGCACAGGGGAACACTGAAGCTTTCTTT
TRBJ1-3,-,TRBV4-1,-,CASSPIFGNTIYF,TGCGCCAGCAGCCCTATATTCGGAAACACCATATATTTT
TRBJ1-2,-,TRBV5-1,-,CASSYSPQVTYGYTF,TGCGCCAGCAGCTACTCACCGCAGGTAACCTATGGCTACACCTTC
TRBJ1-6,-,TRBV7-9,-,CASSPGHGRFNSPLHF,TGTGCCAGCAGCCCCGGACACGGGCGGTTCAATTCACCCCTCCACTTT
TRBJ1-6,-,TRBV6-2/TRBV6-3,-,CASSTRQASSYNSPLHF,TGTGCCAGCAGTACCAGACAGGCGAGCTCCTATAATTCACCCCTCCACTTT
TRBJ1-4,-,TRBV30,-,CAWSVGVNEKLFF,TGTGCCTGGAGTGTGGGAGTAAATGAAAAACTGTTTTTT
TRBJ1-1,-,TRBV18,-,CASSPMAGRMNTEAFF,TGTGCCAGCTCACCAATGGCAGGGAGAATGAACACTGAAGCTTTCTTT
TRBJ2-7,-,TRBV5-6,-,CASSLGQYEQYF,TGTGCCAGCAGCTTGGGGCAGTACGAGCAGTACTTC
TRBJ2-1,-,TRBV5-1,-,CASSPDLEQFF,TGCGCCAGCAGCCCTGACTTAGAGCAGTTCTTC
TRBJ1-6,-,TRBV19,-,CASSIAQVNNSPLHF,TGTGCCAGTAGTATCGCACAGGTGAATAATTCACCCCTCCACTTT
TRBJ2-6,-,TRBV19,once,CASSLQGKANVLTF,TGTGCCAGTAGTCTTCAGGGGAAGGCCAACGTCCTGACTTTC
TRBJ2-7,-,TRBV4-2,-,CASSQEGGQGEQYF,TGTGCCAGCAGCCAAGAGGGGGGTCAAGGAGAGCAGTACTTC
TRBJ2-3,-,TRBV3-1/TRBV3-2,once,CASSQDVAGRTDTQYF,TGTGCCAGCAGCCAAGATGTGGCAGGGAGAACAGATACGCAGTATTTT
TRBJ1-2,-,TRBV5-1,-,CASSTTQTNYGYTF,TGCGCCAGCAGCACAACCCAAACTAACTATGGCTACACCTTC
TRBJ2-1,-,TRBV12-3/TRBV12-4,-,CASSSGGANEQFF,TGTGCCAGCAGTTCCGGCGGGGCTAATGAGCAGTTCTTC
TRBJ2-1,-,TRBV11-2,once,CASSFESSGEQFF,TGTGCCAGCAGCTTTGAAAGCTCTGGTGAGCAGTTCTTC
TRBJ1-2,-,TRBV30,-,CAWNRPVGYTF,TGTGCCTGGAACCGGCCGGTCGGCTACACCTTC
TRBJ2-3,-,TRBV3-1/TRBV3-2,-,CASSLGTFTDTQYF,TGTGCCAGCAGCCTCGGGACCTTCACAGATACGCAGTATTTT
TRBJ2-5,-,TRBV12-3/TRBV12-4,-,CASSFRGTQYF,TGTGCCAGCAGTTTTAGGGGGACCCAGTACTTC
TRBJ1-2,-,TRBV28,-,CASSLPPGYTF,TGTGCCAGCAGTTTACCGCCTGGCTACACCTTC
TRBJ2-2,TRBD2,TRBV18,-,CASSPRGSGVFTGELFF,TGTGCCAGCTCTCCCCGTGGTAGCGGGGTATTCACCGGGGAGCTGTTTTTT
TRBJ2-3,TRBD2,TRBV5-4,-,CASSLIIAGGLVGSTDTQYF,TGTGCCAGCAGCTTGATTATAGCGGGGGGGCTGGTCGGTAGCACAGATACGCAGTATTTT
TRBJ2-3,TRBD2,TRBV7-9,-,CASSLWASGDTDTQYF,TGTGCCAGCAGCTTATGGGCTAGCGGAGACACAGATACGCAGTATTTT
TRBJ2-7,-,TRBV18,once,CASSAGTASYEQYF,TGTGCCAGCTCAGCCGGGACCGCTTCTTACGAGCAGTACTTC
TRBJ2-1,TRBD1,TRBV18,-,CASSLTGTGRDEQFF,TGTGCCAGCTCACTAACCGGGACAGGGAGGGATGAGCAGTTCTTC
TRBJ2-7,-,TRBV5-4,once,CASSYGQGGSYEQYF,TGTGCCAGCAGCTATGGGCAGGGGGGTTCCTACGAGCAGTACTTC
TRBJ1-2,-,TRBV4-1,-,CASSQGTVINYGYTF,TGCGCCAGCAGCCAAGGGACAGTGATTAACTATGGCTACACCTTC
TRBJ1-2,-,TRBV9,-,CASSDSLRDMGSNYGYTF,TGTGCCAGCAGCGACTCACTACGAGATATGGGATCGAACTATGGCTACACCTTC
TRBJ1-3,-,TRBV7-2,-,CASSLKSGGGNTIYF,TGTGCCAGCAGCCTCAAAAGCGGGGGGGGAAACACCATATATTTT
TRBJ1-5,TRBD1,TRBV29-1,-,CSVVEQGGDQPQHF,TGCAGCGTTGTGGAACAGGGGGGAGATCAGCCCCAGCATTTT
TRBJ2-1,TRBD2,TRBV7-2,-,CASSFTSGGGAMEFF,TGTGCCAGCAGCTTCACTAGCGGGGGAGGGGCCATGGAGTTCTTC
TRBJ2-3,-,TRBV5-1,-,CASSSGPGGTDTQYF,TGCGCCAGCAGCTCGGGACCCGGTGGAACAGATACGCAGTATTTT
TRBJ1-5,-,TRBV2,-,CASSEAPGSVGPQHF,TGTGCCAGCAGTGAAGCCCCCGGGTCCGTGGGGCCCCAGCATTTT
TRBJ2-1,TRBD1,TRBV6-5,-,CASSHRQGNNEQFF,TGTGCCAGCAGTCACCGACAGGGAAACAATGAGCAGTTCTTC
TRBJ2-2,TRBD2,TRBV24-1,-,CATSDAGGPNTGELFF,TGTGCCACCAGTGATGCGGGGGGGCCAAACACCGGGGAGCTGTTTTTT
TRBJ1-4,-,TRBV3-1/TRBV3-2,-,CASSPRATNEKLFF,TGTGCCAGCAGCCCCAGGGCCACTAATGAAAAACTGTTTTTT
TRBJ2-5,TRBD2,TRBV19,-,CATTWSSGVGETQYF,TGTGCCACCACATGGTCTAGCGGGGTAGGGGAGACCCAGTACTTC
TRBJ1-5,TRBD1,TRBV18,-,CASSGGFSNQPQHF,TGTGCCAGTTCAGGGGGTTTCAGCAATCAGCCCCAGCATTTT
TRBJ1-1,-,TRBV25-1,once,CASSLPSSWGTEAFF,TGTGCCAGCAGTTTACCCTCCTCTTGGGGCACTGAAGCTTTCTTT
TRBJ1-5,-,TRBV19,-,CASSTFVGTNQPQHF,TGTGCCAGTAGTACCTTCGTGGGGACCAATCAGCCCCAGCATTTT
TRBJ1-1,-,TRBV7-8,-,CASSLGASGEAFF,TGTGCCAGCAGCTTAGGGGCATCGGGCGAAGCTTTCTTT
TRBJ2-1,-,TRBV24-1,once,CATMNGGRGNEQFF,TGTGCCACCATGAACGGGGGGCGGGGCAATGAGCAGTTCTTC
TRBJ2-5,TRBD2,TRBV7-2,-,CASAPTGGRPTQYF,TGTGCCAGCGCCCCAACGGGGGGGCGGCCGACCCAGTACTTC
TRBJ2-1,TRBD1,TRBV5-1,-,CASSVGQGPWNEQFF,TGCGCCAGCAGCGTCGGACAGGGCCCTTGGAATGAGCAGTTCTTC
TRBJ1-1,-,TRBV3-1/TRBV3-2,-,CASSLPDRNTEAFF,TGTGCCAGCAGCCTCCCAGACAGGAACACTGAAGCTTTCTTT
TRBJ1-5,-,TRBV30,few,CAWSQTNSNQPQHF,TGTGCCTGGAGCCAGACCAATAGCAATCAGCCCCAGCATTTT
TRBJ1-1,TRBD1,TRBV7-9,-,CASRGGQALEAFF,TGTGCCAGCAGGGGAGGACAGGCTTTGGAGGCTTTCTTT
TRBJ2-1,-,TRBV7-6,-,CASSLVYSRGAELFF,TGTGCCAGCAGCTTAGTATATTCTCGGGGGGCGGAACTGTTCTTC
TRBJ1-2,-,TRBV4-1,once,CASSQDSRAVYGGSGGYTF,TGCGCCAGCAGCCAAGATTCCAGGGCGGTGTACGGGGGCTCGGGGGGCTACACCTTC
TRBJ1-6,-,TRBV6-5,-,CASRETGSHSPLHF,TGTGCCAGCAGGGAGACAGGCAGCCATTCACCCCTCCACTTT
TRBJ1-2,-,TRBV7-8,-,CASSSGAAGGYTF,TGTGCCAGCAGCTCAGGGGCGGCGGGGGGCTACACCTTC